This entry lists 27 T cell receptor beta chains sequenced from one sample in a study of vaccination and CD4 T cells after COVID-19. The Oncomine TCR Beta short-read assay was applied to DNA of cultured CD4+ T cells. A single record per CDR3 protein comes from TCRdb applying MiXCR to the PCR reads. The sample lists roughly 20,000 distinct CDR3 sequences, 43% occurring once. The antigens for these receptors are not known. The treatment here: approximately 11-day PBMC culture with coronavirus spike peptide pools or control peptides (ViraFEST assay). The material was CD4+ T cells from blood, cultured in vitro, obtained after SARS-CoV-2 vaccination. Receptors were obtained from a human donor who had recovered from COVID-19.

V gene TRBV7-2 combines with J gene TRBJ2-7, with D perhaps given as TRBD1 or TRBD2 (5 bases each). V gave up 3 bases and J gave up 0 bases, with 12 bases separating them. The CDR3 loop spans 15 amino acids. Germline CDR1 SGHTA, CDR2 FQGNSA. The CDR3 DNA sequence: TGTGCCAGCAGCTTTAACGGGGCCTCCTCCTACGAGCAGTACTTC. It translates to CASSFNGASSYEQYF.

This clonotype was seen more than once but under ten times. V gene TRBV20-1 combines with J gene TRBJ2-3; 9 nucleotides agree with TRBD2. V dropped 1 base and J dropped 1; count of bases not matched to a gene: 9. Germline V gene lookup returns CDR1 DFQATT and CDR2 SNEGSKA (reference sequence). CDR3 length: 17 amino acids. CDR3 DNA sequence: TGCAGTGCTAGAGGGAGCGGGAGGAACCATCGCACAGATACGCAGTATTTT. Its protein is CSARGSGRNHRTDTQYF.

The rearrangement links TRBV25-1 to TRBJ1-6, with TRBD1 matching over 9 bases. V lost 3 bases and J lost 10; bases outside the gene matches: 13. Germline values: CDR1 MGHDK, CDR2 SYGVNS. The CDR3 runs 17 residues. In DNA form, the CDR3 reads TGTGCCAGCAGTGAGGGTGAGGGGACAGGGATTTACTCACCCCTCCACTTT. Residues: CASSEGEGTGIYSPLHF.

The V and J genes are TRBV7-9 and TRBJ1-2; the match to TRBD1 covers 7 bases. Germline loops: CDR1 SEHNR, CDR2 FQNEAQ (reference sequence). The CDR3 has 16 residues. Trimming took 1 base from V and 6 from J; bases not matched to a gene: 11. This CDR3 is CASSLGLNRGFHGYTF. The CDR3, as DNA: TGTGCCAGCAGCTTAGGATTAAACAGGGGATTCCATGGCTACACCTTC.

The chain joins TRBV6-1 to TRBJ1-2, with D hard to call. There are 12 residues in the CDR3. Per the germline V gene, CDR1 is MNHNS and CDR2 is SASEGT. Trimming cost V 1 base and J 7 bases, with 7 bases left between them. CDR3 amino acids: CASSEVPPGYTF. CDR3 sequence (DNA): TGTGCCAGCAGTGAAGTCCCCCCTGGCTACACCTTC.

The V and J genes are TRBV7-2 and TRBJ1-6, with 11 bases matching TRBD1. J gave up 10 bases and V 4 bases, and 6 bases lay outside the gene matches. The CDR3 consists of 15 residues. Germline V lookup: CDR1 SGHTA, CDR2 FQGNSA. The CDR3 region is CASSWGTGGRSPLHF. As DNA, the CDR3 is TGTGCCAGCAGCTGGGGGACAGGGGGAAGGTCACCCCTCCACTTT.

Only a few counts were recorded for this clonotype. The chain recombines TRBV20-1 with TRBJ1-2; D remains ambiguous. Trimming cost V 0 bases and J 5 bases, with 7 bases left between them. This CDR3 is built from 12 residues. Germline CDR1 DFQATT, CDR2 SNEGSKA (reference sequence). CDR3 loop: CSARDQGYGYTF. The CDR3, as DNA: TGCAGTGCTAGAGATCAAGGTTATGGCTACACCTTC.

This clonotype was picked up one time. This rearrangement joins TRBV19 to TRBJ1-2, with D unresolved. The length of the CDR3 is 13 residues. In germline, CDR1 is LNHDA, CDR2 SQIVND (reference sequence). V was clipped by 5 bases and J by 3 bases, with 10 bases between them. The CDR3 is CASSSGSDYGYTF. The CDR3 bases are TGTGCCAGTAGTTCGGGGAGCGACTATGGCTACACCTTC.

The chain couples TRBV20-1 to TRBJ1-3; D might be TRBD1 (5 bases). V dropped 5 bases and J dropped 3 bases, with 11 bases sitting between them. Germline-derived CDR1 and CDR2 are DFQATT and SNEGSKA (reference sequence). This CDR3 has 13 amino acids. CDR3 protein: CSARRAGGNTIYF. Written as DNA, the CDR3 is TGCAGTGCTCGCAGGGCAGGTGGAAACACCATATATTTT.

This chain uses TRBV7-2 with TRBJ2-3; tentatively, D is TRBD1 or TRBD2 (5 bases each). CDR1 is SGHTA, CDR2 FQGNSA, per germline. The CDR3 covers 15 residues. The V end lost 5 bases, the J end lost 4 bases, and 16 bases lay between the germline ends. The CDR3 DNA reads TGTGCCAGCAGCCGGCCCGGGACCGGGCCAGATACGCAGTATTTT. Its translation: CASSRPGTGPDTQYF.

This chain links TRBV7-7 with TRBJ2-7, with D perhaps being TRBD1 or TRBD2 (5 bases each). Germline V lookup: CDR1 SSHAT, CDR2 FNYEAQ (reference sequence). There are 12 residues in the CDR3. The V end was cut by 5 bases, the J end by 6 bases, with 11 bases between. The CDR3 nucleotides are TGTGCCAGCAGCGACGGGGCCGGCGAGCAGTACTTC. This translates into CASSDGAGEQYF.

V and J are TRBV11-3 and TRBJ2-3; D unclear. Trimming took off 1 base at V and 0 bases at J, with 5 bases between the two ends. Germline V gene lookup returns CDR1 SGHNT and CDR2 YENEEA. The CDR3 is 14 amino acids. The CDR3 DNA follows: TGTGCCAGCAGCTTAGTCGCCAGCACAGATACGCAGTATTTT. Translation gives CASSLVASTDTQYF.

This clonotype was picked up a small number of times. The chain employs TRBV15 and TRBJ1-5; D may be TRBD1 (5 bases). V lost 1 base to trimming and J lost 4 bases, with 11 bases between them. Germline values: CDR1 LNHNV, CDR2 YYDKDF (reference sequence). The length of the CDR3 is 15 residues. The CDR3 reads CATSRGMAGNQPQHF. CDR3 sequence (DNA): TGTGCCACCAGCAGAGGTATGGCAGGGAATCAGCCCCAGCATTTT.

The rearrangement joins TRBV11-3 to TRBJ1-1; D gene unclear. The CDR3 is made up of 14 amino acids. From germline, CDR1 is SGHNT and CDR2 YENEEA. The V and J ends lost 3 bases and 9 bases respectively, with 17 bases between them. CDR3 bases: TGTGCCAGCAGCTTGTGGTCCTCCGAGACCCAAGCTTTCTTT. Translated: CASSLWSSETQAFF.

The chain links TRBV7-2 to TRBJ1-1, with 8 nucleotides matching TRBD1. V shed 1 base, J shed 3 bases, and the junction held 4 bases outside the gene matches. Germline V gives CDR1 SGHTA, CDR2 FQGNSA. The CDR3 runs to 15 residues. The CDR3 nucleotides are TGTGCCAGCAGCTTAGTAGGCAGGGGGCACACTGAAGCTTTCTTT. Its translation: CASSLVGRGHTEAFF.

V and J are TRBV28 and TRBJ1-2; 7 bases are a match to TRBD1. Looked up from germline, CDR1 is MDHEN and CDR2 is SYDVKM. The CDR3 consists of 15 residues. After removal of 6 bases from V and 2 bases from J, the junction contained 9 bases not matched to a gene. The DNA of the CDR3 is TGTGCCAGCAGAGGGACCGGGACAGACAACTATGGCTACACCTTC. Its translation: CASRGTGTDNYGYTF.

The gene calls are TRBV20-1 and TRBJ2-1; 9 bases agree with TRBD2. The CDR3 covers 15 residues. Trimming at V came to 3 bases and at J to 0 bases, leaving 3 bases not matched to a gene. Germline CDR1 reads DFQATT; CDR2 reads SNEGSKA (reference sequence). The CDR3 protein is CSASSGRLSYNEQFF. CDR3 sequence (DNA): TGCAGTGCTAGTAGCGGGAGACTCTCCTACAATGAGCAGTTCTTC.

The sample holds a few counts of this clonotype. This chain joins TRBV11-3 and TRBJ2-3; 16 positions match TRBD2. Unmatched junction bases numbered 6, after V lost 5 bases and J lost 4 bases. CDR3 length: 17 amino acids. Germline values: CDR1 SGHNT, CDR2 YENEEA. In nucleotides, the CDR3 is TGTGCCAGCAGCCCGGGACTAGCGGGAGGGAGGCCAGATACGCAGTATTTT. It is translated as CASSPGLAGGRPDTQYF.

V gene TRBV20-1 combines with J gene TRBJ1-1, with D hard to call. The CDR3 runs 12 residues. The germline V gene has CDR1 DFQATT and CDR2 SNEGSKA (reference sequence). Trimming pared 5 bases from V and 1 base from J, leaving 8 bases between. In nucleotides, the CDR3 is TGCAGTGCTCCTCGGGGGAACACTGAAGCTTTCTTT. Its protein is CSAPRGNTEAFF.

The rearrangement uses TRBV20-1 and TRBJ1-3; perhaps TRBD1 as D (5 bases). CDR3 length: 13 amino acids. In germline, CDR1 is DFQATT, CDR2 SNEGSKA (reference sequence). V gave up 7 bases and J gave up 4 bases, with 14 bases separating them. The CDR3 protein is CSVRRGAGNTIYF. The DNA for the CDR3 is TGCAGTGTCCGGAGGGGTGCGGGAAACACCATATATTTT.

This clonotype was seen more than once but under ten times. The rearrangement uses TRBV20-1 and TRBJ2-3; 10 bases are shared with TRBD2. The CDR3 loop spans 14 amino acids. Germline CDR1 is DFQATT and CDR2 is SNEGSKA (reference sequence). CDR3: CSRYPGLATDTQYF. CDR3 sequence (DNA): TGCAGCCGCTACCCGGGACTAGCGACAGATACGCAGTATTTT.

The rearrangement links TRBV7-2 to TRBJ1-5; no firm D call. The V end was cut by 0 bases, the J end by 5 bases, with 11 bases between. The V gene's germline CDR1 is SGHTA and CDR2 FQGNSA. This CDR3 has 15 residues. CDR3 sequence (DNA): TGTGCCAGCAGCTTAGCCACGGGGTGGGATCAGCCCCAGCATTTT. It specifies CASSLATGWDQPQHF.

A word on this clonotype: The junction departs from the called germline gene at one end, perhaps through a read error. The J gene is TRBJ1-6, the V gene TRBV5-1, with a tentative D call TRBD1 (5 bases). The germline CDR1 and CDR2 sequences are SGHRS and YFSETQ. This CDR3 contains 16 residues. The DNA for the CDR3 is TGCGCCAGCAGTTTGGCTCCGGGACGGGAAAATTCACCCCTCCACTTT. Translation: CASSLAPGRENSPLHF.

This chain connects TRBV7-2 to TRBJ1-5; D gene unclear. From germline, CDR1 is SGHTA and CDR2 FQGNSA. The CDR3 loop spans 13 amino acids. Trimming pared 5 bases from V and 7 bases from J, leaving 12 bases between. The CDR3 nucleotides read TGTGCCAGCAGCCTCCCAGGCGGGCAGCCCCAGCATTTT. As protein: CASSLPGGQPQHF.

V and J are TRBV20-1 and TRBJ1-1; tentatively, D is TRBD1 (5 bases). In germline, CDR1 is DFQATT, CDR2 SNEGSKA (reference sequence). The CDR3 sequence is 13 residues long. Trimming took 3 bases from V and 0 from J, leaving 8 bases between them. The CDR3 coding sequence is TGCAGTGCTAGGCCGACAGTGAACACTGAAGCTTTCTTT. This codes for CSARPTVNTEAFF.

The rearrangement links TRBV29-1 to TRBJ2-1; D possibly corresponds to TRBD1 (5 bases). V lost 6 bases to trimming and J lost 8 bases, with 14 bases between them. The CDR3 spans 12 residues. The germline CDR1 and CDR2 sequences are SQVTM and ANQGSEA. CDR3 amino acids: CSVHRTSDEQFF. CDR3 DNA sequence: TGCAGCGTCCACAGGACGTCGGATGAGCAGTTCTTC.

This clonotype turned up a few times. CDR3 nucleotides: TGTGCCAGCAGTGCCCGTAACTATGGCTACACCTTC. Amino acids: CASSARNYGYTF. The rearrangement joins TRBV27 to TRBJ1-2; D is ambiguous. The CDR3 covers 12 residues. Between the trimmed V and J ends, which lost 5 bases and 1 base, there was a span of 5 bases. CDR1 MNHEY and CDR2 SMNVEV come from the germline V gene (reference sequence).